These T cell receptor beta chains were read from a single sample in a study of human T cells and chemical hapten exposure. TCRdb re-called the 5' RACE reads with MiXCR, one entry per CDR3 protein. The sample yields 65,000 to 95,000 distinct CDR3 sequences, approximately 8% seen once. Receptors originate from a male donor in good health. Both conserved end residues are part of each CDR3. D genes are given only for firm matches. For some rows the clone size is stated as once, few or many, or as a class when expanded; others skip it.

v_call	j_call	d_call	clone_size	cdr3_aa	cdr3_nt
TRBV29-1	TRBJ1-2	-	few	CSVLKDYGYTF	TGCAGCGTTTTGAAAGACTATGGCTACACCTTC
TRBV4-2	TRBJ1-6	-	few	CASSQTSISYNSPLHF	TGTGCCAGCAGCCAGACTAGTATTTCCTATAATTCACCCCTCCACTTT
TRBV16	TRBJ1-6	-	-	CASSQLRGPDRSPLHF	TGTGCCAGCAGCCAATTGAGGGGCCCTGACAGGTCACCCCTCCACTTT
TRBV20-1	TRBJ1-6	-	many	CSAIHLYNSPLHF	TGCAGTGCTATACACCTCTATAATTCACCCCTCCACTTT
TRBV20-1	TRBJ2-7	TRBD2	many	CSARTSGRLSEQYF	TGCAGTGCTAGGACTAGCGGGAGATTGTCCGAGCAGTACTTC
TRBV12-3/TRBV12-4	TRBJ2-3	TRBD2	many	CASSLARGITGGRDTQYF	TGTGCCAGCAGTTTAGCTCGGGGTATTACGGGAGGGCGAGATACGCAGTATTTT
TRBV3-1	TRBJ2-1	-	many	CASSPPVERSYNEQFF	TGTGCCAGCAGCCCCCCCGTTGAGCGCTCCTACAATGAGCAGTTCTTC
TRBV9	TRBJ1-1	-	-	CASSVGSRLRDTEAFF	TGTGCCAGCAGCGTAGGTTCCCGTCTGAGGGACACTGAAGCTTTCTTT
TRBV5-1	TRBJ2-7	-	-	CASSLPPPSYEQYF	TGCGCCAGCAGCTTGCCCCCTCCGTCCTACGAGCAGTACTTC
TRBV7-2	TRBJ2-5	-	many	CASSTRRLGETQYF	TGTGCCAGCAGCACCCGCAGGCTCGGGGAGACCCAGTACTTC
TRBV12-3/TRBV12-4	TRBJ2-1	-	-	CASSLDPVGSQFF	TGTGCCAGCAGCTTGGACCCGGTCGGAAGTCAGTTCTTC
TRBV9	TRBJ1-5	-	many	CASSVDGAGQPQHF	TGTGCCAGCAGCGTAGATGGGGCCGGTCAGCCCCAGCATTTT
TRBV5-1	TRBJ2-6	-	-	CASRRSGANVLTF	TGCGCCAGCAGACGCTCTGGGGCCAACGTCCTGACTTTC
TRBV2	TRBJ2-3	TRBD2	-	CASSRGSWGTDTQYF	TGTGCCAGCAGTCGCGGGAGTTGGGGCACAGATACGCAGTATTTT
TRBV5-6	TRBJ1-6	-	few	CASSLKVDSPLHF	TGTGCCAGCAGCTTGAAGGTTGATTCACCCCTCCACTTT
TRBV2	TRBJ2-6	-	few	CASAKDNTISGANVLTF	TGTGCCAGCGCGAAGGACAACACCATCTCTGGGGCCAACGTCCTGACTTTC
TRBV5-1	TRBJ2-2	TRBD1	many	CASTVGDRPTGELFF	TGCGCCAGCACCGTTGGGGACAGGCCCACCGGGGAGCTGTTTTTT
TRBV7-2	TRBJ1-5	-	-	CASSPRKGSNQPQHF	TGTGCCAGCAGCCCCCGGAAGGGGTCCAATCAGCCCCAGCATTTT
TRBV5-1	TRBJ2-7	TRBD2	few	CASMGGRAYEQYF	TGCGCCAGCATGGGCGGGAGAGCTTACGAGCAGTACTTC
TRBV25-1	TRBJ2-6	-	many	CASSEYAGNGANVLTF	TGTGCCAGCAGTGAATATGCCGGGAACGGGGCCAACGTCCTGACTTTC
TRBV10-1	TRBJ2-1	TRBD2	few	CASSESLAGGPPRFYNEQFF	TGCGCCAGCAGTGAGAGTCTAGCGGGAGGGCCCCCTCGATTCTACAATGAGCAGTTCTTC
TRBV20-1	TRBJ1-2	-	few	CSARTDLFGTF	TGCAGTGCTAGGACAGACTTGTTTGGCACCTTC
TRBV2	TRBJ1-4	-	-	CASSIQGGDEKLFF	TGTGCCAGCAGTATTCAGGGCGGTGATGAAAAACTGTTTTTT
TRBV7-9	TRBJ1-1	-	few	CASRKEGNTEAFF	TGTGCCAGCAGAAAAGAGGGGAACACTGAAGCTTTCTTT
TRBV11-1	TRBJ2-1	TRBD2	many	CASSLRLAGGNEQFF	TGTGCCAGCAGCTTGAGGCTAGCGGGAGGGAATGAGCAGTTCTTC
TRBV6-5	TRBJ2-7	-	many	CATSAGPYEQYF	TGTGCCACCTCCGCAGGACCCTACGAGCAGTACTTC
TRBV12-3/TRBV12-4	TRBJ2-3	-	few	CASSEDSTDTQYF	TGTGCCAGCAGCGAAGACAGCACAGATACGCAGTATTTT
TRBV14	TRBJ1-6	TRBD1	-	CASSQAEGSTGASYYNSPLHF	TGTGCCAGCAGCCAAGCGGAAGGGTCTACAGGGGCAAGCTATTATAATTCACCCCTCCACTTT
TRBV5-1	TRBJ1-1	TRBD1	many	CASSLETGDAQLNTEAFF	TGCGCCAGCAGCTTGGAAACAGGGGACGCACAACTGAACACTGAAGCTTTCTTT
TRBV20-1	TRBJ1-2	-	few	CSARGRERDYGYTF	TGCAGTGCTAGAGGGAGGGAACGAGACTATGGCTACACCTTC
TRBV7-9	TRBJ2-7	-	-	CASSFSGTHSYEQYF	TGTGCCAGCAGCTTTTCGGGGACCCACTCCTACGAGCAGTACTTC
TRBV20-1	TRBJ1-6	TRBD1	once	CSAGDRGLDSPLHF	TGCAGTGCTGGTGACAGGGGGCTTGATTCACCCCTCCACTTT
TRBV15	TRBJ2-3	TRBD2	many	CATSRGLAATSTDTQYF	TGTGCCACCAGCAGGGGACTAGCAGCAACTAGCACAGATACGCAGTATTTT
TRBV29-1	TRBJ1-1	-	-	CSVAGLVGTEAFF	TGCAGCGTTGCAGGGCTAGTGGGCACTGAAGCTTTCTTT
TRBV6-2/TRBV6-3	TRBJ2-3	TRBD1	-	CASSYSDRAADTQYF	TGTGCCAGCAGTTACTCCGACAGGGCAGCAGATACGCAGTATTTT
TRBV5-5	TRBJ1-5	-	many	CASSLSLGNQPQHF	TGTGCCAGCAGCTTGTCGCTGGGGAATCAGCCCCAGCATTTT
TRBV7-8	TRBJ2-1	-	many	CASTQGVGRNEQFF	TGTGCCAGCACCCAAGGGGTGGGAAGAAATGAGCAGTTCTTC
TRBV10-2	TRBJ1-6	TRBD1	-	CASTLGTGGNSPLHF	TGCGCCAGCACCCTCGGGACAGGGGGTAATTCACCCCTCCACTTT
TRBV12-3/TRBV12-4	TRBJ1-1	TRBD1	many	CASSLRTGAPEAFF	TGTGCCAGCAGTTTAAGGACAGGGGCCCCAGAAGCTTTCTTT
TRBV29-1	TRBJ1-2	TRBD1	many	CSPGQGHGYTF	TGCAGCCCTGGACAGGGACATGGCTACACCTTC
TRBV5-7	TRBJ2-1	-	many	CASSLPGSCSYNEQFF	TGTGCCAGCAGCTTGCCCGGAAGCTGCTCCTACAATGAGCAGTTCTTC
TRBV9	TRBJ2-1	TRBD2	many	CASSVSLGLAGYNEQFF	TGTGCCAGCAGCGTGAGCCTGGGGCTAGCGGGGTACAATGAGCAGTTCTTC
TRBV29-1	TRBJ1-5	TRBD1	many	CSVATGEYQPQHF	TGCAGCGTCGCGACAGGGGAGTATCAGCCCCAGCATTTT
TRBV4-3	TRBJ2-7	-	many	CASSQDRNGGTYEQYF	TGCGCCAGCAGCCAAGATCGGAACGGGGGTACCTACGAGCAGTACTTC